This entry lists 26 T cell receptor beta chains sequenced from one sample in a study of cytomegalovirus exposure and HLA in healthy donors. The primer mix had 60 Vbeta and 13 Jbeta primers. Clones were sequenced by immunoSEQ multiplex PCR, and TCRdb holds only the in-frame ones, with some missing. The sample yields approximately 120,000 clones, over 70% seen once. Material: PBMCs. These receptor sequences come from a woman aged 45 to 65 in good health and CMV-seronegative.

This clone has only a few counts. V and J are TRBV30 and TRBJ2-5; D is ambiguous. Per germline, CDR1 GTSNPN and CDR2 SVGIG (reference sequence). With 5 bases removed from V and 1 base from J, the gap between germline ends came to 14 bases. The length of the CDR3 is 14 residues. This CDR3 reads CAWSPPLPQETQYF. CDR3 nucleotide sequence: TGTGCCTGGTCCCCCCCCCTTCCCCAAGAGACCCAGTACTTC.

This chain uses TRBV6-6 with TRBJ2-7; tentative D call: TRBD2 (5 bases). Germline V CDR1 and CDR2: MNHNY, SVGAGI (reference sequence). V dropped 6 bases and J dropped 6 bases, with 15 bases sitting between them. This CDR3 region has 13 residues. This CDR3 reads CASRPSGWREQYF. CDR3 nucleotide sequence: TGTGCCAGCAGGCCGTCGGGATGGCGCGAGCAGTACTTC.

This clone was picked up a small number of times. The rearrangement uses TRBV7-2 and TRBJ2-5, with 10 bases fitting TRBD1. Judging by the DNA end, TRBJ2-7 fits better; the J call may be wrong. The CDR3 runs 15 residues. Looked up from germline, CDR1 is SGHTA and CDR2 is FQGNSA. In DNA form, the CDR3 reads TGTGCCAGCAGCACCCTGACAGGGGGCGGTTACGAGCAGTACTTC. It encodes CASSTLTGGGYEQYF.

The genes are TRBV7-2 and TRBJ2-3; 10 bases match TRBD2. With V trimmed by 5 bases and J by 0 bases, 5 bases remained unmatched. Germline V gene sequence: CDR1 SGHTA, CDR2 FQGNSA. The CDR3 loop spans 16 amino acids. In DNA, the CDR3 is TGTGCCAGCAGCCCTAGCGGGAGCCAAAGCACAGATACGCAGTATTTT. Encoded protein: CASSPSGSQSTDTQYF.

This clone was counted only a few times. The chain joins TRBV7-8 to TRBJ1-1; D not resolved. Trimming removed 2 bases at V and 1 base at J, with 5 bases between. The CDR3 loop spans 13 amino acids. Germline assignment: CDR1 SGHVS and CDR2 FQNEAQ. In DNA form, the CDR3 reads TGTGCCAGCAGCTTAACGGGGAACACTGAAGCTTTCTTT. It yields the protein CASSLTGNTEAFF.

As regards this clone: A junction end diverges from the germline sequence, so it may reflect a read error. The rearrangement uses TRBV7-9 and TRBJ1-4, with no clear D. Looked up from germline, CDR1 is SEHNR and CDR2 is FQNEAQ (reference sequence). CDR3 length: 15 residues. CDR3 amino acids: CSSSSPRTTNEKLFF. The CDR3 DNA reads TGTTCCAGCAGCTCCCCTAGAACAACTAATGAAAAACTGTTTTTT.

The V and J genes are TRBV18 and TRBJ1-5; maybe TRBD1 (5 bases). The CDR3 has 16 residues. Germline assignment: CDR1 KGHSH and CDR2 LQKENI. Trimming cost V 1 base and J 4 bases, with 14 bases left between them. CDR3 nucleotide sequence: TGTGCCAGCTCACCACGGCCGACGGAGGGGAATCAGCCCCAGCATTTT. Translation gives CASSPRPTEGNQPQHF.

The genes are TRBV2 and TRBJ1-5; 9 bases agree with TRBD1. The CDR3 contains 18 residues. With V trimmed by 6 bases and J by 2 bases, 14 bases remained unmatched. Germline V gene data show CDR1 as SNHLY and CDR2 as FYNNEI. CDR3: CASSPSGTGSVGNQPQHF. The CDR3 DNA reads TGTGCCAGCAGCCCCTCCGGGACAGGGTCCGTGGGCAATCAGCCCCAGCATTTT.

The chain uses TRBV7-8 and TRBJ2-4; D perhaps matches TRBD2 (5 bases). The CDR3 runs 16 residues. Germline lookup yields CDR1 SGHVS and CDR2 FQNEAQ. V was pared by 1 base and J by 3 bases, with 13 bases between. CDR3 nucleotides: TGTGCCAGCAGCTTAGACCCCGTCGGGGTCAAAAACATTCAGTACTTC. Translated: CASSLDPVGVKNIQYF. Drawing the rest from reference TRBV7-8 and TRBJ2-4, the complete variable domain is GAGVSQSPRYKVAKRGQDVALRCDPISGHVSLFWYQQALGQGPEFLTYFQNEAQLDKSGLPSDRFFAERPEGSVSTLKIQRTQQEDSAVYLCASSLDPVGVKNIQYFGAGTRLSVL.

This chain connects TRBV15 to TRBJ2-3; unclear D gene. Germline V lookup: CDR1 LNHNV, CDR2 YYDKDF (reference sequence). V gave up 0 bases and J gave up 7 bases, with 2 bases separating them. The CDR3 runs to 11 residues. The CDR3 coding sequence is TGTGCCACCAGCAGAGATAATACGCAGTATTTT. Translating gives CATSRDNTQYF.

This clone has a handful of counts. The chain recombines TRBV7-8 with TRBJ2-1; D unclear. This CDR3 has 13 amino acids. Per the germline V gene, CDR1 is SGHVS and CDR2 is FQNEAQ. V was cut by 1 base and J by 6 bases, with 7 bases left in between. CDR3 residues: CASSLGPTNEQFF. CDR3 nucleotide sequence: TGTGCCAGCAGCTTAGGTCCTACCAATGAGCAGTTCTTC.

This CDR3 reads CASSRGGISYEQYF. In nucleotides, the CDR3 is TGTGCCAGCAGCCGGGGGGGAATTAGCTACGAGCAGTACTTC. This sequence joins TRBV6-6 and TRBJ2-7, with 8 bases that match TRBD2. Germline assignment: CDR1 MNHNY and CDR2 SVGAGI (reference sequence). Trimming took 6 bases from V and 3 from J; bases not matched to a gene: 7. The CDR3 has 14 amino acids.

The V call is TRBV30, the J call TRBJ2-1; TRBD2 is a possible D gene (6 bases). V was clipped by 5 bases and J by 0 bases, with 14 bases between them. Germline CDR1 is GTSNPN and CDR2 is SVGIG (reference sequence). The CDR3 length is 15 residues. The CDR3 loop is CAWRPLGSSYNEQFF. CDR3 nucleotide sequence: TGTGCCTGGCGCCCCCTCGGGAGCTCCTACAATGAGCAGTTCTTC.

The CDR3 region is CASSLELLVQYF. The CDR3 DNA reads TGTGCCAGCAGCTTAGAACTACTAGTGCAGTACTTC. V is TRBV7-2 and J is TRBJ2-7; maybe TRBD2 (5 bases). Germline V gene lookup returns CDR1 SGHTA and CDR2 FQGNSA. V shed 1 base and J shed 9 bases, with 10 bases lying between them. CDR3 length: 12 amino acids.

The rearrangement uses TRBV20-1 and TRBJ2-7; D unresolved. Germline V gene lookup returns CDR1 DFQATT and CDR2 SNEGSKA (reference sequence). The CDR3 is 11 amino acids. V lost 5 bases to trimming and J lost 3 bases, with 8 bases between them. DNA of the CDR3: TGCAGTGCTGGCGAGGACTACGAGCAGTACTTC. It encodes CSAGEDYEQYF.

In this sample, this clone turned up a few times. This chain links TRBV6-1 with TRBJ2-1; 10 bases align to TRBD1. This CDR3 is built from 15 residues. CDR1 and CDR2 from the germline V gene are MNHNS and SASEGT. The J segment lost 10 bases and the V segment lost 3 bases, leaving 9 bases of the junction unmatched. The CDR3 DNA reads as TGTGCCAGCAGTGATACCGGGACAGGGGTCGCGGAGCAGTTCTTC. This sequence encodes CASSDTGTGVAEQFF.

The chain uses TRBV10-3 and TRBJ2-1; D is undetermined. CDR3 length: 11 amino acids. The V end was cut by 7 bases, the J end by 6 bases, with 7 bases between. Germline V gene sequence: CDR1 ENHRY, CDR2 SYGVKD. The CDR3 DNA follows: TGTGCCATCAAAGTCGGCAATGAGCAGTTCTTC. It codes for CAIKVGNEQFF.

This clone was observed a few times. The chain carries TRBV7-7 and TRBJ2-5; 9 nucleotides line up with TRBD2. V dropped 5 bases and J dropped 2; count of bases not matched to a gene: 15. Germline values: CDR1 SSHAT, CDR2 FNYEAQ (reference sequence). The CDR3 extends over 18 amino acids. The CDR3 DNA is TGTGCCAGCAGCCCTCAACCGGGACTAGCAGGAAGACAAGAGACCCAGTACTTC. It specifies CASSPQPGLAGRQETQYF.

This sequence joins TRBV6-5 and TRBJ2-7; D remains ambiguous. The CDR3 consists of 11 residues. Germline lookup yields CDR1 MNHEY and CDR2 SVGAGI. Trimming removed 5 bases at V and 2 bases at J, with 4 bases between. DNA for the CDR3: TGTGCCAGCAGTGTAACCTACGAGCAGTACTTC. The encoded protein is CASSVTYEQYF.

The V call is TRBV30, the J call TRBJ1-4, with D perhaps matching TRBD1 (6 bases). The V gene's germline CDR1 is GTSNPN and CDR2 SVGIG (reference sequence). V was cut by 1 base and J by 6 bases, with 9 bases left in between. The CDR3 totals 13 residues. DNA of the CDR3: TGTGCCTGGAGTGAAGGACAGTATGAAAAACTGTTTTTT. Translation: CAWSEGQYEKLFF.

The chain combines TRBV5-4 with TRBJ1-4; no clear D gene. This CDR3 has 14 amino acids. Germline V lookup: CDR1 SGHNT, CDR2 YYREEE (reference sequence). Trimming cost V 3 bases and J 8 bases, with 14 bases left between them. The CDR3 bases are TGTGCCAGCAGCTCGGACCTCGGCGGGGAAAAACTGTTTTTT. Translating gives CASSSDLGGEKLFF.

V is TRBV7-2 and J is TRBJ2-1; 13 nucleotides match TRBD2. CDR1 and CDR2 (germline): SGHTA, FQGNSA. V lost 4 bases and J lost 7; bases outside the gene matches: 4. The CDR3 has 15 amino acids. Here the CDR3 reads CASSSGLAGVNEQFF. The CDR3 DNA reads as TGTGCCAGCAGCTCCGGACTAGCGGGAGTGAATGAGCAGTTCTTC. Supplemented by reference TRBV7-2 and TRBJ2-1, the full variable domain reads GAGVSQSPSNKVTEKGKDVELRCDPISGHTALYWYRQSLGQGLEFLIYFQGNSAPDKSGLPSDRFSAERTGGSVSTLTIQRTQQEDSAVYLCASSSGLAGVNEQFFGPGTRLTVL.

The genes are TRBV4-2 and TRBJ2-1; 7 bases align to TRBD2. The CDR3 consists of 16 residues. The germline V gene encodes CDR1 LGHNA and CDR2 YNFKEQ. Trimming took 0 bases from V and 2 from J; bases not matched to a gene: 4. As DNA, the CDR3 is TGTGCCAGCAGCCAAGATTGGGAGGGTCCCTACAATGAGCAGTTCTTC. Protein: CASSQDWEGPYNEQFF.

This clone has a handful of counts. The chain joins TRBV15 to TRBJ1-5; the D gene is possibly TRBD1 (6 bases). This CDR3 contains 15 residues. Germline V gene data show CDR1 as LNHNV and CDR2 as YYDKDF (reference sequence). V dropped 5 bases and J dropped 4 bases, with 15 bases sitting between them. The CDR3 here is CATSRTGGGNQPQHF. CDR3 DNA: TGTGCCACCAGCCGTACGGGGGGCGGGAATCAGCCCCAGCATTTT.

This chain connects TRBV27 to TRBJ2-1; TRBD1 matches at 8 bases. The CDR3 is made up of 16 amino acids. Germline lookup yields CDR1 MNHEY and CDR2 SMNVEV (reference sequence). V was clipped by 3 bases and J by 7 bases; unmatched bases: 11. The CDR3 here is CASSFQGALEGNEQFF. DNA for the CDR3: TGTGCCAGCAGTTTCCAGGGGGCTCTTGAGGGGAATGAGCAGTTCTTC.

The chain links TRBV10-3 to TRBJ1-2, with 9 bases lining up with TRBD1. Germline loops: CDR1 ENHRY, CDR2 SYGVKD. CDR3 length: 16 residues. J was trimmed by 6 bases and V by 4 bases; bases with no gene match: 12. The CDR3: CAISVPGQGWGDGYTF. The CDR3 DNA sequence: TGTGCCATCAGTGTGCCGGGACAGGGATGGGGTGATGGCTACACCTTC.